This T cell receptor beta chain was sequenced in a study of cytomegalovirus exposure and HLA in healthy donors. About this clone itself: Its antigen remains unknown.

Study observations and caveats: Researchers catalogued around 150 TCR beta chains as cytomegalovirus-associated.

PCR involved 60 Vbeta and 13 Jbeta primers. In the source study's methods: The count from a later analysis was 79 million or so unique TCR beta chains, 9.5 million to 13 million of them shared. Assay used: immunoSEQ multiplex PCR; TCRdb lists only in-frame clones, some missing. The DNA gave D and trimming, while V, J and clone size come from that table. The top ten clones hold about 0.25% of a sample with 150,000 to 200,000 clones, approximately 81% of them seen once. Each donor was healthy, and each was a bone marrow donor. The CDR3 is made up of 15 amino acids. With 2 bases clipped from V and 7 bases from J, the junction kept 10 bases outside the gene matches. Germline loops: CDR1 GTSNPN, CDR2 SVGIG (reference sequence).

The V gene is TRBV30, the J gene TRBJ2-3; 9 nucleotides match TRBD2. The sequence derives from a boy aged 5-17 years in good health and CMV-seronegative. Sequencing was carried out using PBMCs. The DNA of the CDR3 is TGTGCCTGGAGTCAGAGGGGGCGGGGGGGAAATACGCAGTATTTT. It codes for CAWSQRGRGGNTQYF.